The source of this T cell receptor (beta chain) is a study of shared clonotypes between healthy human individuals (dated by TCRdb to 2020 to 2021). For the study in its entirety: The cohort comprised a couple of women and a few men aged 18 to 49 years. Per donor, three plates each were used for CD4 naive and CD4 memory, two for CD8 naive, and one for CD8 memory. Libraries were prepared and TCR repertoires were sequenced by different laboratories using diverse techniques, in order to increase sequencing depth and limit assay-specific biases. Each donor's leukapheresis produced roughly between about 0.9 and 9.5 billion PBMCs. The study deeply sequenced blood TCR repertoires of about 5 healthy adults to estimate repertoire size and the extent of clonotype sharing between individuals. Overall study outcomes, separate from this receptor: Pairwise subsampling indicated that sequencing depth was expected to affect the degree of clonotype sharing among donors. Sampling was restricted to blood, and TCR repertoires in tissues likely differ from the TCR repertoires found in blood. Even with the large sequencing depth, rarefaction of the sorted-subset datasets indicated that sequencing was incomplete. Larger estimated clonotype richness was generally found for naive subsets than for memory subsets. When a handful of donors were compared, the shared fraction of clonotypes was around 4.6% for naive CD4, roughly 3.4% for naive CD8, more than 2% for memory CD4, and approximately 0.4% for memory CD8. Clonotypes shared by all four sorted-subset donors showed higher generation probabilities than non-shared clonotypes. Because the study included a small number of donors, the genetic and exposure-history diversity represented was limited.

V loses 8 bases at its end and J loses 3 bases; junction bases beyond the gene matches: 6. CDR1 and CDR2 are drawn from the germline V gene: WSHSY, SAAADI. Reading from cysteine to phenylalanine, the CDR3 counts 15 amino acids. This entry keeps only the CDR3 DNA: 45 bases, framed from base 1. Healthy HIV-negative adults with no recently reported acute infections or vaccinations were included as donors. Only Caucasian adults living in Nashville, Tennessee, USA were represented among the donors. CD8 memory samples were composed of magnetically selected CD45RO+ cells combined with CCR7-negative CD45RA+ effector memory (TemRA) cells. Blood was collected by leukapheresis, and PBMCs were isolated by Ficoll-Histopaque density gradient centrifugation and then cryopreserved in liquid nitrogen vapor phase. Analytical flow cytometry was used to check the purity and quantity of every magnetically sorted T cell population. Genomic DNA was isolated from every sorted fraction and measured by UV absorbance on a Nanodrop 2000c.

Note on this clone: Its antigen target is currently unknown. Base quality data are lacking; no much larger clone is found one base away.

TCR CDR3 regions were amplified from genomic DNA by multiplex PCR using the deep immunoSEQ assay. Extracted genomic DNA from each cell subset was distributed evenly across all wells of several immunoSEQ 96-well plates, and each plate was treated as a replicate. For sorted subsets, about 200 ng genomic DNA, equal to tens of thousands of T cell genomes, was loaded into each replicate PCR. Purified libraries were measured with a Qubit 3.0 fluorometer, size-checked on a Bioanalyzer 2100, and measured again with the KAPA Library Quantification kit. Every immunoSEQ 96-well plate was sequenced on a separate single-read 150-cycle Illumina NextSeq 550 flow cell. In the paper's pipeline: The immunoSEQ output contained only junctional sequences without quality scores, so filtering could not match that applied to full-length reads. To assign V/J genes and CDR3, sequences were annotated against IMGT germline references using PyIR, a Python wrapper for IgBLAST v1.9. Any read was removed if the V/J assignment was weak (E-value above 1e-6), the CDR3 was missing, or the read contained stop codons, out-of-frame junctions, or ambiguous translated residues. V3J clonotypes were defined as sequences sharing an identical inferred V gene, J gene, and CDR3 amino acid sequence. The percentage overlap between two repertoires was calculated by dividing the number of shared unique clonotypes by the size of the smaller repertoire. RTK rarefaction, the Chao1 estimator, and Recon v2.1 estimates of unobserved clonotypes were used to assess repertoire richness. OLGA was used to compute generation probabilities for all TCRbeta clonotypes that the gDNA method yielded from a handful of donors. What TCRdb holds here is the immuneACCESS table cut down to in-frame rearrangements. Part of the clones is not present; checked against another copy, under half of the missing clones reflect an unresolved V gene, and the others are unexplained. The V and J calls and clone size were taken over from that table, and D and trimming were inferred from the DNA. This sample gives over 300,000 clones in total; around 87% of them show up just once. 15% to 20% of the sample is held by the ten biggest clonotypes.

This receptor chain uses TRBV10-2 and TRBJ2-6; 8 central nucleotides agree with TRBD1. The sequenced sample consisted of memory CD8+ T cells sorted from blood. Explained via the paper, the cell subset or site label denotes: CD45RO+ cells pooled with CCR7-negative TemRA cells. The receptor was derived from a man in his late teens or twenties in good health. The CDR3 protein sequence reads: CASSQGAGGANVLTF. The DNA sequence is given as TGCGCCAGCTCGCAGGGGGCAGGTGGGGCCAACGTCCTGACTTTC.